This T cell receptor beta chain came from a study of T cell repertoires in ileal Crohn's disease. Study background: At surgery, under 40% of patients smoked, with median disease duration approximately 8 years. General observations from the study: Compared with CD4 T cells, sorted CD8 cells carried more expanded clones. Active smokers at surgery had more clonal expansions than non-smokers. Every patient over 26.8% clonality showed endoscopic recurrence.

Germline trimming cut 5 bases from V and 3 bases from J; bases unmatched to any gene: 2. The germline CDR1 and CDR2 sequences are SGHRS and YFSETQ. The CDR3 is made up of 13 amino acids. As regards this clone: The antigen is not known.

Some clones are missing from TCRdb's copy, which holds only in-frame ones; the method was immunoSEQ multiplex PCR. The sample records about 15,000 clones, more than 80% being singletons. The sample consisted of ileal tissue. The V and J genes are TRBV5-1 and TRBJ1-5; 7 bases are shared with TRBD1. The TCR was taken from an adult with Crohn's disease. CDR3 DNA: TGCGCCAGCAGAGGACAGGACAATCAGCCCCAGCATTTT. It translates to CASRGQDNQPQHF.